This record concerns one T cell receptor (beta chain) sequence. Sequenced by immunoSEQ multiplex PCR; TCRdb stores in-frame clones only, minus some. The sample holds more than 60,000 clones, approximately 92% seen once. This specimen comes from a study of T cells after posttransplantation cyclophosphamide. Sequenced input: PBMCs. The TCR comes from a woman aged 25-40 years in good health and a related stem cell transplant donor.

DNA of the CDR3: TGTGCCAGCAGTTCCGACTGGAACACCGGGGAGCTGTTTTTT. Translated, it gives CASSSDWNTGELFF. This chain uses TRBV7-2 with TRBJ2-2, with no clear D. This CDR3 contains 14 residues. Trimming removed 6 bases at V and 1 base at J, with 9 bases between. CDR1 SGHTA and CDR2 FQGNSA come from the germline V gene.